A selection of T cell receptor beta chains follows, all from one sample in a study of blood T cell repertoires in COVID-19. TCRdb's table, derived via immunoSEQ multiplex PCR, lists solely in-frame clones and lacks some. There are about 240,000 clones in the sample; 88% occur only once, and around 0.78% lies in the top ten. What was sequenced was peripheral blood. These receptors came from a woman under 40 with acute or convalescent COVID-19. Each CDR3 is given with its conserved first and last residue. The order of the fields is D gene, clone size, J gene, V gene, CDR3 protein, CDR3 DNA. The D gene is left open where the match is weak. Clone size is given for some rows only: seen once, a few or many times, or a class if the clone is expanded.

>NA|NA|TRBJ2-7|TRBV7-2
CASSLGGSAYEQYF
TGTGCCAGCAGCTTAGGGGGCAGTGCCTACGAGCAGTACTTC
>TRBD1|NA|TRBJ1-5|TRBV6-4
CARGQGYSNQPQHF
TGTGCCAGAGGACAGGGATATAGCAATCAGCCCCAGCATTTT
>NA|NA|TRBJ2-7|TRBV27
CASSWTSGFSYEQYF
TGTGCCAGCAGCTGGACGAGCGGGTTCTCCTACGAGCAGTACTTC
>NA|NA|TRBJ1-2|TRBV6-2/TRBV6-3
CASSAIRVLGYTF
TGTGCCAGCAGTGCAATCCGGGTCCTCGGCTACACCTTC
>NA|NA|TRBJ2-1|TRBV9
CASSVDRGKGGDEQFF
TGTGCCAGCAGCGTAGATCGCGGGAAAGGCGGAGATGAGCAGTTCTTC
>NA|few|TRBJ1-5|TRBV6-4
CASSDNPGGNQPQHF
TGTGCCAGCAGTGATAACCCAGGGGGCAATCAGCCCCAGCATTTT
>TRBD2|NA|TRBJ2-3|TRBV6-2/TRBV6-3
CASSYVTASGRILGMADTQYF
TGTGCCAGCAGTTACGTTACGGCTAGCGGGAGGATTTTAGGGATGGCAGATACGCAGTATTTT
>TRBD1|NA|TRBJ2-7|TRBV7-9
CASSPQGAQGEQYF
TGTGCCAGCAGCCCACAGGGGGCGCAAGGCGAGCAGTACTTC
>TRBD1|NA|TRBJ2-7|TRBV5-4
CASSTDRGPYEQYF
TGTGCCAGCAGCACGGACAGGGGGCCGTACGAGCAGTACTTC
>TRBD1|NA|TRBJ1-4|TRBV5-1
CASSGDRAEKLFF
TGCGCCAGCAGCGGGGACAGGGCGGAAAAACTGTTTTTT
>NA|NA|TRBJ2-2|TRBV27
CASTRGQYNTGELFF
TGTGCCAGCACCAGAGGGCAGTACAACACCGGGGAGCTGTTTTTT
>TRBD1|NA|TRBJ2-3|TRBV27
CASSSPDRGDTQYF
TGTGCCAGCAGTTCTCCGGACAGGGGAGATACGCAGTATTTT
>TRBD2|NA|TRBJ2-7|TRBV6-5
CASRTGTSTTFEQYF
TGTGCCAGCAGGACCGGGACTAGCACGACGTTCGAGCAGTACTTC
>TRBD1|NA|TRBJ1-2|TRBV19
CASSTQGGYGYTF
TGTGCCAGTAGTACACAGGGGGGCTATGGCTACACCTTC
>NA|NA|TRBJ1-4|TRBV2
CASSEFDKASEKLFF
TGTGCCAGCAGTGAATTTGACAAGGCGTCCGAAAAACTGTTTTTT
>NA|NA|TRBJ2-1|TRBV19
CASSFAGIQQFF
TGTGCCAGTAGCTTCGCGGGAATCCAGCAGTTCTTC
>NA|NA|TRBJ1-1|TRBV6-2/TRBV6-3
CASSYSSGAGDTEAFF
TGTGCCAGCAGTTACTCGTCAGGGGCGGGGGACACTGAAGCTTTCTTT
>TRBD1|once|TRBJ1-1|TRBV3-1/TRBV3-2
CASSRGTGLGAFF
TGTGCCAGCAGCCGGGGGACAGGACTTGGGGCTTTCTTT
>NA|NA|TRBJ2-2|TRBV6-5
CASRVGEGTGELFF
TGTGCCAGCAGAGTAGGAGAGGGAACCGGGGAGCTGTTTTTT
>TRBD2|NA|TRBJ2-1|TRBV11-3
CASSALAGGYNEQFF
TGTGCCAGCAGCGCCCTAGCGGGCGGTTACAATGAGCAGTTCTTC
>TRBD1|NA|TRBJ2-5|TRBV28
CASSLTGTGEETQYF
TGTGCCAGCAGTTTAACCGGGACAGGGGAAGAGACCCAGTACTTC
>NA|NA|TRBJ2-7|TRBV10-3
CAISDRRQTYEQYF
TGTGCCATCAGTGACAGGAGACAGACCTACGAGCAGTACTTC
>NA|NA|TRBJ1-3|TRBV19
CASSLRQTGNTIYF
TGTGCCAGTAGTTTAAGACAGACTGGAAACACCATATATTTT
>TRBD2|NA|TRBJ2-2|TRBV5-1
CASSLTSGRGRTGELFF
TGCGCCAGCAGCTTGACTAGCGGGAGGGGCCGGACCGGGGAGCTGTTTTTT
>NA|many|TRBJ1-2|TRBV29-1
CSVEQEYGYTF
TGCAGCGTTGAACAGGAATATGGCTACACCTTC
>TRBD2|NA|TRBJ2-2|TRBV7-8
CASSSSSGRVAGELFF
TGTGCCAGCAGCTCCTCCAGCGGGAGGGTCGCCGGGGAGCTGTTTTTT
>NA|few|TRBJ1-4|TRBV19
CASSIDRGNEKLFF
TGTGCCAGTAGTATAGACAGGGGAAACGAAAAACTGTTTTTT
>NA|NA|TRBJ1-5|TRBV29-1
CSVEDPAGNQPQHF
TGCAGCGTTGAAGATCCTGCGGGGAATCAGCCCCAGCATTTT
>NA|NA|TRBJ2-5|TRBV19
CASKSRSGSETQYF
TGTGCCAGTAAGAGTAGGTCAGGGTCAGAGACCCAGTACTTC
>NA|NA|TRBJ1-4|TRBV25-1
CASTVQAGEKLFF
TGTGCCAGCACCGTGCAAGCGGGTGAAAAACTGTTTTTT
>TRBD2|NA|TRBJ2-7|TRBV24-1
CATSTGHPSGRLKYEQYF
TGTGCCACCAGCACGGGACACCCTAGCGGGAGGTTGAAATACGAGCAGTACTTC
>NA|NA|TRBJ1-5|TRBV6-4
CASSDPSSNQPQHF
TGTGCCAGCAGTGATCCTTCTAGCAATCAGCCCCAGCATTTT
>TRBD1|few|TRBJ2-7|TRBV6-5
CASSYSGTGGNEQYF
TGTGCCAGCAGTTACTCCGGGACAGGGGGAAACGAGCAGTACTTC
>NA|NA|TRBJ2-1|TRBV7-9
CASRHIQRLAIYNEQFF
TGTGCCAGCAGACACATCCAGCGGCTAGCGATCTACAATGAGCAGTTCTTC
>TRBD1|NA|TRBJ2-3|TRBV5-1
CASSYRGQAIFTDTQYF
TGCGCCAGCAGCTACCGGGGACAGGCGATTTTCACAGATACGCAGTATTTT
>NA|NA|TRBJ2-1|TRBV11-3
CASRGGYNEQFF
TGTGCCAGCAGAGGAGGATACAATGAGCAGTTCTTC
>NA|NA|TRBJ1-4|TRBV4-3
CASSSGFSEKLFF
TGCGCCAGCAGCTCAGGCTTTTCGGAAAAACTGTTTTTT
>NA|NA|TRBJ1-1|TRBV18
CASSPGLETEAFF
TGTGCCAGCTCACCAGGGTTGGAGACTGAAGCTTTCTTT
>NA|NA|TRBJ2-7|TRBV9
CASSATGGSSYEQYF
TGTGCCAGCAGCGCGACGGGTGGCAGCTCCTACGAGCAGTACTTC
>TRBD1|NA|TRBJ2-5|TRBV24-1
CATSGQGWETQYF
TGTGCCACCTCGGGACAGGGATGGGAGACCCAGTACTTC
>NA|NA|TRBJ1-5|TRBV19
CASSMPSRDTNQPQHF
TGTGCCAGTAGTATGCCCTCCCGGGACACCAATCAGCCCCAGCATTTT
>NA|NA|TRBJ2-2|TRBV29-1
CSVDTGNTGELFF
TGCAGCGTAGACACAGGAAACACCGGGGAGCTGTTTTTT
>NA|NA|TRBJ1-5|TRBV19
CASTKLGQINQPQHF
TGTGCCAGTACTAAGCTCGGACAGATTAATCAGCCCCAGCATTTT
>TRBD2|NA|TRBJ2-1|TRBV7-3
CASSASSGRAGNEQFF
TGTGCCAGCAGCGCTAGTAGCGGGAGGGCGGGGAATGAGCAGTTCTTC
>TRBD2|NA|TRBJ2-1|TRBV4-1
CASSQDLGGSAYNEQFF
TGCGCCAGCAGCCAAGATCTGGGGGGGTCGGCCTACAATGAGCAGTTCTTC
>TRBD2|NA|TRBJ2-1|TRBV9
CASSPGTSYNEQFF
TGTGCCAGCAGCCCAGGGACTAGTTACAATGAGCAGTTCTTC